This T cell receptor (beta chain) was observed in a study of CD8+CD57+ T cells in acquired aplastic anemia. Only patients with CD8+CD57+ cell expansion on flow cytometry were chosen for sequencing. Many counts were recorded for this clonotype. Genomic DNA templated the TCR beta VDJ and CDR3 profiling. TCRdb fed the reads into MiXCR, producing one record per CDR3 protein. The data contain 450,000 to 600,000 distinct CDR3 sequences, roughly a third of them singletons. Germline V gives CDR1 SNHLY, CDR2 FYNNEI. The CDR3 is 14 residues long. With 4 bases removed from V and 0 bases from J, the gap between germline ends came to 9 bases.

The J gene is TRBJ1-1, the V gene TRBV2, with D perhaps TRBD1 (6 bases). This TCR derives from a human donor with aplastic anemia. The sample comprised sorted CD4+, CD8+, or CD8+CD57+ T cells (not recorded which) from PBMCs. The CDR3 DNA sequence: TGTGCCAGCAGTGGGGACACACTGAACACTGAAGCTTTCTTT. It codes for CASSGDTLNTEAFF.